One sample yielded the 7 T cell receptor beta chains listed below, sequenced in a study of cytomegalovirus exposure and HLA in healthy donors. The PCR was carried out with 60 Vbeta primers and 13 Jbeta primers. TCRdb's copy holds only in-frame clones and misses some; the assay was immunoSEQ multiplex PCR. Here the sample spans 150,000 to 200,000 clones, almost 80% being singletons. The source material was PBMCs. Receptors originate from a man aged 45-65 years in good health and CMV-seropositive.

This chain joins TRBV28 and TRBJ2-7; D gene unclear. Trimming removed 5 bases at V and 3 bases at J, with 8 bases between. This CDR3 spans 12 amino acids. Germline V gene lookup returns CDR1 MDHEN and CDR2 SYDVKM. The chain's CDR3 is CASSLTGYEQYF. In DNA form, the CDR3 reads TGTGCCAGCAGTCTGACTGGCTACGAGCAGTACTTC.

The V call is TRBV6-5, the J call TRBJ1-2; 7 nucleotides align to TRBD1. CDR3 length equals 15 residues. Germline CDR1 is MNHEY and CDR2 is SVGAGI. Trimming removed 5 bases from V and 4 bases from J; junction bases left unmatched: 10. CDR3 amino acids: CASSKGQATSYGYTF. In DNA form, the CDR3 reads TGTGCCAGCAGTAAAGGACAGGCGACCTCCTATGGCTACACCTTC.

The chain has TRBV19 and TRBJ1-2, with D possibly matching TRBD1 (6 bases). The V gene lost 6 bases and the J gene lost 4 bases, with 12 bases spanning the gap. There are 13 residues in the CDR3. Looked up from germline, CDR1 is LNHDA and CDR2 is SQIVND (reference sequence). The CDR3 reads CASSTTGIYGYTF. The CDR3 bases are TGTGCCAGTAGCACCACAGGGATCTATGGCTACACCTTC.

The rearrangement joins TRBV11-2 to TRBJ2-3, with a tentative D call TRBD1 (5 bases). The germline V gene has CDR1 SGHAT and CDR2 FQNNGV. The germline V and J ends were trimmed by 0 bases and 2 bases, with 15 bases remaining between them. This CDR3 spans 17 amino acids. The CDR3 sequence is CASSLDGRPGNTDTQYF. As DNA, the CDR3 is TGTGCCAGCAGCTTAGATGGCCGTCCAGGGAACACAGATACGCAGTATTTT. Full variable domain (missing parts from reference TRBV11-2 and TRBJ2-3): EAGVAQSPRYKIIEKRQSVAFWCNPISGHATLYWYQQILGQGPKLLIQFQNNGVVDDSQLPKDRFSAERLKGVDSTLKIQPAKLEDSAVYLCASSLDGRPGNTDTQYFGPGTRLTVL.

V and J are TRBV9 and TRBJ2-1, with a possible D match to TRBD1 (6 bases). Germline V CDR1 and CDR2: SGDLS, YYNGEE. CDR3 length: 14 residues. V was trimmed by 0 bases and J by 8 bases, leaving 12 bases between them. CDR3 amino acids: CASSVVGGEDEQFF. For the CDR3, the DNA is TGTGCCAGCAGCGTAGTAGGGGGTGAGGATGAGCAGTTCTTC. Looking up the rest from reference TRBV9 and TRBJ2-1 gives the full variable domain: DSGVTQTPKHLITATGQRVTLRCSPRSGDLSVYWYQQSLDQGLQFLIQYYNGEERAKGNILERFSAQQFPDLHSELNLSSLELGDSALYFCASSVVGGEDEQFFGPGTRLTVL.

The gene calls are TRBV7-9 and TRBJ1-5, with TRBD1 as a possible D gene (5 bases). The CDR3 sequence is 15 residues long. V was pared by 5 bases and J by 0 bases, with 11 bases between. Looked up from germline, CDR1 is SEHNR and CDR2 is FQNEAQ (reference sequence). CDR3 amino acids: CASSQGEYSNQPQHF. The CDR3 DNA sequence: TGTGCCAGCAGCCAAGGGGAATATAGCAATCAGCCCCAGCATTTT.

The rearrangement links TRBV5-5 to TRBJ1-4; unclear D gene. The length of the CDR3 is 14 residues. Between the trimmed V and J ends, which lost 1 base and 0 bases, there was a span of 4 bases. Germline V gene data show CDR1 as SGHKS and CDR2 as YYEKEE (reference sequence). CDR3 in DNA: TGTGCCAGCAGCTTGACAGCAACTAATGAAAAACTGTTTTTT. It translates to CASSLTATNEKLFF.